This T cell receptor beta chain came from a study of metastatic and nonmetastatic thyroid tumors. Not a single patient had been given any form of treatment at any point before undergoing thyroid surgery. Per the authors' pipeline: Built for papillary thyroid cancer, a distant-metastasis classifier drew on CDR3 differences across clinicopathological groups. MiXCR reprocessed the PCR reads for TCRdb. The authors' filters were not applied to this entry. The sample holds 25,000 to 35,000 clones; 3.5% to 5% are singletons and the top ten take roughly 21%. The CDR3 loop spans 16 amino acids. Germline loops: CDR1 MDHEN, CDR2 SYDVKM. This clone was recorded many times. A much larger clone is a single base away; this may be a read error. The sample carries other DNA sequences with the same CDR3.

The rearrangement links TRBV28 to TRBJ2-5; TRBD1 matches 11 bases. Sequenced sample: blood. The TCR originated in a female donor with papillary thyroid cancer or a benign thyroid nodule (not recorded which). Some clones in this sample may be carry-over from other donors' samples. Here the CDR3 reads CASSFWGQGGEETQYF. CDR3 DNA sequence: TGCGCCAGCAGTTTTTGGGGACAGGGGGGAGAAGAGACCCAGTACTTC.